This is a list of T cell receptor beta chains from one sample in a study of T-cell memory formation after mild COVID-19. TCRdb processed the 5' RACE reads anew with MiXCR; each CDR3 protein has one entry. The sample holds under 300,000 distinct CDR3 sequences; 15% to 20% are singletons and the top ten take roughly 22%. Sequenced: PBMCs or a T cell subset sorted from them (not recorded which). These receptors were collected from a man between 18 and 35 years old who had mild COVID-19 (a few samples of this study predate the infection). Cell type and time point are not known. The CDR3 runs from the conserved cysteine through the conserved F or W. The order of the fields is V gene, D gene, clone size, J gene, CDR3 protein, CDR3 DNA. A D gene is named only where the DNA matches it firmly. Only some rows state a clone size, as once, few, many or a class for expanded clones.

V: TRBV28; D: .; size: .; J: TRBJ2-5; CDR3: CASSHRVGVETQYF; DNA: TGTGCCAGCAGTCACAGGGTCGGAGTGGAGACCCAGTACTTC
V: TRBV7-9; D: .; size: few; J: TRBJ2-2; CDR3: CASSLAKGLGRFTGELFF; DNA: TGTGCCAGCAGCTTAGCCAAAGGCCTGGGTCGATTCACCGGGGAGCTGTTTTTT
V: TRBV6-5; D: .; size: .; J: TRBJ1-1; CDR3: CASSYMGIGTEAFF; DNA: TGTGCCAGCAGTTACATGGGGATTGGCACTGAAGCTTTCTTT
V: TRBV25-1; D: .; size: .; J: TRBJ1-6; CDR3: CASRQQARVDSPLHF; DNA: TGTGCCAGCAGACAACAGGCGAGAGTTGACTCACCCCTCCACTTT
V: TRBV7-2; D: .; size: .; J: TRBJ2-3; CDR3: CASTNGMGGTDTQYF; DNA: TGTGCCAGCACAAACGGAATGGGGGGAACAGATACGCAGTATTTT
V: TRBV2; D: TRBD1; size: many; J: TRBJ1-2; CDR3: CASSERLWDRDFYGYTF; DNA: TGTGCCAGCAGTGAAAGGCTCTGGGACAGGGATTTCTATGGCTACACCTTC
V: TRBV4-3; D: .; size: few; J: TRBJ1-4; CDR3: CASSQGGAQNEKLFF; DNA: TGCGCCAGCAGCCAAGGGGGGGCCCAAAATGAAAAACTGTTTTTT
V: TRBV7-2; D: .; size: many; J: TRBJ2-7; CDR3: CASSLVRAYEQYF; DNA: TGTGCCAGCAGCTTAGTCCGTGCCTACGAGCAGTACTTC
V: TRBV24-1; D: .; size: .; J: TRBJ1-5; CDR3: CATSDSYYGGTVYQPQHF; DNA: TGTGCCACCAGTGATTCTTACTACGGGGGCACAGTCTATCAGCCCCAGCATTTT
V: TRBV2; D: .; size: .; J: TRBJ1-4; CDR3: CASSVGTGQEKLFF; DNA: TGTGCCAGCAGTGTCGGCACAGGGCAAGAAAAACTGTTTTTT
V: TRBV2; D: .; size: .; J: TRBJ2-5; CDR3: CASSRGTYEETQYF; DNA: TGTGCCAGCAGTAGGGGGACCTACGAAGAGACCCAGTACTTC
V: TRBV7-2; D: .; size: .; J: TRBJ1-2; CDR3: CASSPTRAYGYTF; DNA: TGTGCCAGCAGCCCAACCCGGGCGTATGGCTACACCTTC
V: TRBV12-3/TRBV12-4; D: .; size: few; J: TRBJ2-1; CDR3: CASSHINQLTAEQFF; DNA: TGTGCCAGCTCCCACATAAATCAGCTCACAGCTGAGCAGTTCTTC
V: TRBV7-6; D: TRBD1; size: few; J: TRBJ1-1; CDR3: CASSPGQGTEEAFF; DNA: TGTGCCAGCAGCCCAGGACAGGGGACAGAGGAAGCTTTCTTT
V: TRBV29-1; D: .; size: many; J: TRBJ1-1; CDR3: CSVEPFVNTEAFF; DNA: TGCAGCGTTGAACCGTTTGTGAACACTGAAGCTTTCTTT
V: TRBV2; D: TRBD1; size: few; J: TRBJ2-3; CDR3: CASSTGGLQYF; DNA: TGTGCCAGCTCAACAGGGGGACTGCAGTATTTT
V: TRBV6-1; D: TRBD1; size: .; J: TRBJ2-7; CDR3: CASSEEGTGSLLEQYF; DNA: TGTGCCAGCAGTGAAGAAGGGACAGGGTCACTGCTGGAGCAGTACTTC
V: TRBV7-3; D: TRBD1; size: few; J: TRBJ2-2; CDR3: CASSFAGTETGELFF; DNA: TGTGCCAGCAGCTTCGCCGGGACAGAGACGGGGGAGCTGTTTTTT
V: TRBV7-2; D: .; size: .; J: TRBJ2-1; CDR3: CASSLPAAGSNEQFF; DNA: TGTGCCAGCAGCCTCCCAGCCGCGGGTTCCAATGAGCAGTTCTTC
V: TRBV5-1; D: TRBD1; size: few; J: TRBJ1-1; CDR3: CASSLGGYRGRTEAFF; DNA: TGCGCCAGCAGCTTGGGGGGATACAGGGGGCGAACTGAAGCTTTCTTT
V: TRBV7-2; D: TRBD1; size: .; J: TRBJ2-2; CDR3: CASSDRVAELFF; DNA: TGTGCCAGCAGCGACAGGGTCGCGGAGCTGTTTTTT
V: TRBV27; D: .; size: few; J: TRBJ2-3; CDR3: CASSLRVTSTDTQYF; DNA: TGTGCCAGCAGTTTACGGGTTACTAGCACAGATACGCAGTATTTT
V: TRBV7-9; D: TRBD1; size: .; J: TRBJ2-7; CDR3: CASSLDGQGADEQYF; DNA: TGTGCCAGCAGCTTAGACGGACAGGGGGCTGACGAGCAGTACTTC
V: TRBV4-3; D: TRBD1; size: many; J: TRBJ2-3; CDR3: CASSQDRGLDTQYF; DNA: TGCGCCAGCAGCCAAGACAGGGGGCTAGATACGCAGTATTTT
V: TRBV9; D: .; size: .; J: TRBJ2-5; CDR3: CASSVAPSILYQETQYF; DNA: TGTGCCAGCAGCGTAGCCCCTAGCATCCTGTACCAAGAGACCCAGTACTTC
V: TRBV13; D: .; size: few; J: TRBJ2-3; CDR3: CASSLRAETSTDTQYF; DNA: TGTGCCAGCAGCTTAAGGGCAGAGACAAGCACAGATACGCAGTATTTT
V: TRBV24-1; D: .; size: few; J: TRBJ2-3; CDR3: CATSGRGPDITDTQYF; DNA: TGTGCCACCAGTGGGAGGGGGCCTGATATTACAGATACGCAGTATTTT
V: TRBV6-4; D: .; size: few; J: TRBJ1-5; CDR3: CASKFNQPQHF; DNA: TGTGCCAGCAAATTTAATCAGCCCCAGCATTTT
V: TRBV4-1; D: .; size: .; J: TRBJ2-5; CDR3: CASSQGGPLETQYF; DNA: TGCGCCAGCAGCCAAGGAGGACCTCTCGAGACCCAGTACTTC
V: TRBV12-5; D: .; size: .; J: TRBJ1-6; CDR3: CASGLGAYNSPLHF; DNA: TGTGCTAGTGGTCTCGGAGCCTATAATTCACCCCTCCACTTT
V: TRBV7-3; D: .; size: .; J: TRBJ2-2; CDR3: CASSALPTGELFF; DNA: TGTGCCAGCAGCGCTCTTCCCACCGGGGAGCTGTTTTTT
V: TRBV5-5; D: .; size: .; J: TRBJ2-3; CDR3: CASRRGDRYTDTQYF; DNA: TGTGCCAGCAGGAGGGGGGACAGATACACAGATACGCAGTATTTT
V: TRBV12-3/TRBV12-4; D: .; size: .; J: TRBJ1-1; CDR3: CASSSRGTPAIEAFF; DNA: TGTGCCAGCAGTTCAAGGGGGACCCCAGCCATTGAAGCTTTCTTT
V: TRBV20-1; D: TRBD2; size: .; J: TRBJ2-2; CDR3: CSDPKGLAGGSRVTGELFF; DNA: TGCAGTGATCCAAAGGGACTAGCGGGGGGATCGCGAGTCACCGGGGAGCTGTTTTTT
V: TRBV11-1; D: .; size: few; J: TRBJ1-2; CDR3: CASSLAPQNYGYTF; DNA: TGTGCCAGCAGCTTAGCGCCTCAGAACTATGGCTACACCTTC
V: TRBV29-1; D: .; size: .; J: TRBJ1-5; CDR3: CSVGDSQPQHF; DNA: TGCAGCGTCGGTGACAGTCAGCCCCAGCATTTT
V: TRBV2; D: .; size: few; J: TRBJ2-3; CDR3: CASSESPTDTQYF; DNA: TGTGCCAGCAGTGAATCCCCCACAGATACGCAGTATTTT
V: TRBV5-1; D: .; size: few; J: TRBJ2-2; CDR3: CASSLWAENTGELFF; DNA: TGCGCCAGCAGCCTCTGGGCCGAGAACACCGGGGAGCTGTTTTTT
V: TRBV7-9; D: .; size: .; J: TRBJ1-1; CDR3: CASSLGIRTEAFF; DNA: TGTGCCAGCAGCCTTGGGATCCGGACTGAAGCTTTCTTT
V: TRBV5-4; D: TRBD1; size: .; J: TRBJ2-6; CDR3: CASRQGVVSGANVLTF; DNA: TGTGCCAGCAGGCAGGGGGTGGTCTCTGGGGCCAACGTCCTGACTTTC
V: TRBV6-2/TRBV6-3; D: .; size: few; J: TRBJ2-7; CDR3: CASSYPGTPYEQYF; DNA: TGTGCCAGCAGTTATCCCGGGACTCCCTACGAGCAGTACTTC
V: TRBV7-2; D: .; size: .; J: TRBJ2-5; CDR3: CASERGNQETQYF; DNA: TGTGCCAGCGAACGGGGGAACCAAGAGACCCAGTACTTC
V: TRBV20-1; D: TRBD2; size: many; J: TRBJ2-7; CDR3: CSAPLAGDEQYF; DNA: TGCAGTGCTCCTCTAGCGGGGGACGAGCAGTACTTC
V: TRBV2; D: .; size: .; J: TRBJ1-6; CDR3: CASRGVDSPLHF; DNA: TGTGCCAGCAGGGGGGTGGATTCACCCCTCCACTTT
V: TRBV11-2; D: TRBD1; size: few; J: TRBJ2-2; CDR3: CASSQRQGLTGELFF; DNA: TGTGCCAGCAGCCAACGACAGGGGTTGACCGGGGAGCTGTTTTTT
V: TRBV18; D: .; size: once; J: TRBJ1-5; CDR3: CASSPGARQPQHF; DNA: TGTGCCAGCTCACCGGGGGCTAGGCAGCCCCAGCATTTT
V: TRBV6-5; D: .; size: .; J: TRBJ1-2; CDR3: CASSYSTGDNYGYTF; DNA: TGTGCCAGCAGTTACTCGACCGGGGATAACTATGGCTACACCTTC
V: TRBV18; D: .; size: .; J: TRBJ1-1; CDR3: CASSPPNTEAFF; DNA: TGTGCCAGCTCACCACCGAACACTGAAGCTTTCTTT
V: TRBV12-3/TRBV12-4; D: .; size: .; J: TRBJ2-7; CDR3: CASSPPGRYEQYF; DNA: TGTGCCAGCAGTCCTCCGGGACGGTACGAGCAGTACTTC
V: TRBV5-1; D: .; size: many; J: TRBJ2-3; CDR3: CASSFFRGGDTQYF; DNA: TGCGCCAGCAGCTTCTTCCGCGGCGGGGATACGCAGTATTTT
V: TRBV4-1; D: .; size: few; J: TRBJ1-2; CDR3: CASSQERGGYGYTF; DNA: TGCGCCAGCAGCCAAGAACGGGGGGGCTATGGCTACACCTTC
V: TRBV28; D: .; size: .; J: TRBJ1-6; CDR3: CASSVTGLSSYNSPLHF; DNA: TGTGCCAGCAGTGTAACAGGTCTGAGCTCCTATAATTCACCCCTCCACTTT
V: TRBV3-1; D: .; size: few; J: TRBJ1-1; CDR3: CASGRRKDTEAFF; DNA: TGTGCCAGCGGACGGAGGAAGGACACTGAAGCTTTCTTT
V: TRBV20-1; D: TRBD1; size: once; J: TRBJ2-1; CDR3: CSARDPDRDNEQFF; DNA: TGCAGTGCTAGAGATCCCGACAGGGACAATGAGCAGTTCTTC
V: TRBV6-2/TRBV6-3; D: TRBD2; size: .; J: TRBJ2-1; CDR3: CASRRTSAPTNQQFF; DNA: TGTGCCAGCAGGCGTACTAGCGCCCCCACCAATCAGCAGTTCTTC